The rows below give T cell receptor beta chains drawn from one sample of a study of blood T cell repertoires in COVID-19. Data came from immunoSEQ multiplex PCR; TCRdb stores just in-frame clones and leaves some out. The sample consists of about 390,000 clones, roughly 86% of them appearing once. The sample was peripheral blood. These TCRs come from a woman aged 55-69 years with COVID-19, enrolled during active disease. The CDR3 runs from the conserved cysteine through the conserved F or W. D genes are given only for firm matches. Size values are once, few and many counts, or a class for expanded clones, and some rows have none.

CDR3 protein | CDR3 DNA | J gene | clone size | V gene | D gene
CASSPGQGGSDTEAFF | TGCGCCAGCAGTCCGGGACAGGGTGGGTCGGACACTGAAGCTTTCTTT | TRBJ1-1 | . | TRBV10-1 | TRBD1
CASSPPLQGADEQYF | TGTGCCAGCTCACCCCCTTTACAGGGGGCTGACGAGCAGTACTTC | TRBJ2-7 | . | TRBV18 | TRBD1
CASSPTGGTNEKLFF | TGTGCCAGCTCTCCAACAGGGGGTACTAATGAAAAACTGTTTTTT | TRBJ1-4 | . | TRBV18 | TRBD1
CASSPRTGGTDTQYF | TGCGCCAGCAGCCCTCGGACAGGGGGCACAGATACGCAGTATTTT | TRBJ2-3 | . | TRBV5-1 | TRBD1
CAISESTGTGPYEQYF | TGTGCCATCAGTGAGTCGACCGGGACAGGTCCTTACGAGCAGTACTTC | TRBJ2-7 | . | TRBV10-3 | TRBD1
CASSLWTGPPGNTIYF | TGTGCCAGCAGCCTTTGGACAGGGCCCCCTGGAAACACCATATATTTT | TRBJ1-3 | . | TRBV5-4 | TRBD1
CASSDRGQGAGNTIYF | TGTGCCAGCAGCGACCGGGGACAGGGAGCTGGAAACACCATATATTTT | TRBJ1-3 | . | TRBV9 | TRBD1
CASTAYEGGGNEQFF | TGTGCCAGCACCGCGTATGAGGGGGGGGGCAACGAGCAGTTCTTC | TRBJ2-1 | . | TRBV9 | .
CASSREESYEQYF | TGTGCCAGCTCACGAGAGGAGTCCTACGAGCAGTACTTC | TRBJ2-7 | . | TRBV18 | .
CAISEPSGNSGANVLTF | TGTGCCATCAGTGAGCCCAGCGGGAACTCTGGGGCCAACGTCCTGACTTTC | TRBJ2-6 | . | TRBV10-3 | TRBD2
CASSSRTGEGYTF | TGTGCCAGCAGCTCCCGGACGGGGGAGGGCTACACCTTC | TRBJ1-2 | . | TRBV7-9 | .
CASSEWSGGNYGYTF | TGTGCCAGCAGTGAGTGGTCAGGGGGCAACTATGGCTACACCTTC | TRBJ1-2 | . | TRBV25-1 | TRBD1
CASSEGYSENSPLHF | TGTGCCAGCAGTGAAGGCTACTCCGAGAATTCACCCCTCCACTTT | TRBJ1-6 | once | TRBV2 | .
CASSPWDSHNYGYTF | TGTGCCAGCAGCCCGTGGGACAGCCATAACTATGGCTACACCTTC | TRBJ1-2 | once | TRBV7-9 | TRBD1
CASSDVSGGQETQYF | TGTGCCAGCAGTGATGTGTCAGGGGGCCAAGAGACCCAGTACTTC | TRBJ2-5 | . | TRBV6-1 | TRBD1
CASIAGRGQNTEAFF | TGTGCCAGCATCGCGGGGCGGGGGCAGAACACTGAAGCTTTCTTT | TRBJ1-1 | . | TRBV7-9 | .
CASSLTGLSTGELFF | TGTGCCAGCAGCTTGACAGGGTTGTCCACCGGGGAGCTGTTTTTT | TRBJ2-2 | . | TRBV11-2 | TRBD1
CASRSGGETQYF | TGTGCCAGCAGGAGCGGGGGGGAGACCCAGTACTTC | TRBJ2-5 | . | TRBV2 | TRBD2
CASSMARGGHEQYF | TGTGCCAGTAGTATGGCCAGGGGTGGCCACGAGCAGTACTTC | TRBJ2-7 | . | TRBV19 | .
CATSESGTSTQETQYF | TGTGCCACCAGTGAGTCGGGTACCTCGACCCAAGAGACCCAGTACTTC | TRBJ2-5 | once | TRBV24-1 | .
CASSSDSSSGNTIYF | TGCGCCAGCAGCTCGGACAGCTCCTCTGGAAACACCATATATTTT | TRBJ1-3 | . | TRBV5-1 | .
CASSTSRQGRDTEAFF | TGTGCCAGTAGTACTTCTCGACAGGGACGGGACACTGAAGCTTTCTTT | TRBJ1-1 | . | TRBV19 | TRBD1
CASSLEGQGGTEAFF | TGCGCCAGCAGCTTGGAGGGACAGGGGGGCACTGAAGCTTTCTTT | TRBJ1-1 | . | TRBV5-1 | TRBD1
CASSLVDGRDKAFF | TGTGCCAGCAGCTTAGTGGACGGCAGGGACAAAGCTTTCTTT | TRBJ1-1 | . | TRBV7-9 | .
CASSPFGTVRFF | TGTGCCAGCAGTCCTTTTGGGACAGTACGGTTTTTT | TRBJ1-4 | . | TRBV28 | TRBD1
CASSLAAGGYSPLHF | TGTGCCAGCAGCTTAGCGGCAGGGGGGTATTCACCCCTCCACTTT | TRBJ1-6 | . | TRBV7-8 | TRBD1
CATSRAGTGNRETQYF | TGTGCCACCAGCAGAGCCGGGACAGGGAACCGGGAGACCCAGTACTTC | TRBJ2-5 | . | TRBV15 | TRBD1
CASSIVGAAGANTEAFF | TGTGCCAGTAGTATAGTTGGAGCGGCAGGGGCGAACACTGAAGCTTTCTTT | TRBJ1-1 | . | TRBV19 | .
CASRQGDRLNSPLHF | TGTGCCAGCAGGCAAGGAGACAGACTCAATTCACCCCTCCACTTT | TRBJ1-6 | . | TRBV3-1/TRBV3-2 | .
CATWGRENTEAFF | TGTGCCACCTGGGGCAGGGAGAACACTGAAGCTTTCTTT | TRBJ1-1 | . | TRBV6-5 | .
CASSELGTGVQPQHF | TGTGCCAGCAGTGAACTCGGGACAGGGGTTCAGCCCCAGCATTTT | TRBJ1-5 | . | TRBV2 | TRBD1
CASSLERTPRTYGYTF | TGTGCCAGCAGCTTGGAACGGACACCTAGAACCTATGGCTACACCTTC | TRBJ1-2 | . | TRBV5-5 | .
CASSLDTSNYGYTF | TGTGCCAGCAGCTTAGACACCTCTAACTATGGCTACACCTTC | TRBJ1-2 | once | TRBV7-3 | .
CASSHYRGDEKLFF | TGTGCCAGCAGTCACTACCGGGGAGATGAAAAACTGTTTTTT | TRBJ1-4 | . | TRBV6-5 | .
CASSLYGGAWTEAFF | TGTGCCAGCAGCCTGTACGGGGGAGCGTGGACTGAAGCTTTCTTT | TRBJ1-1 | once | TRBV5-6 | .
CASRTVPGELFF | TGTGCCAGCAGGACAGTACCCGGGGAGCTGTTTTTT | TRBJ2-2 | . | TRBV2 | .
CASSGTMNTEAFF | TGTGCCAGCAGCGGCACAATGAACACTGAAGCTTTCTTT | TRBJ1-1 | . | TRBV7-2 | .
CASSRTLGASYGYTF | TGTGCCAGCAGCCGTACGTTGGGGGCTAGCTATGGCTACACCTTC | TRBJ1-2 | . | TRBV7-2 | .
CASSYKLGGYYGYTF | TGTGCCAGCAGTTACAAATTGGGGGGTTACTATGGCTACACCTTC | TRBJ1-2 | . | TRBV6-5 | .
CASSFRDRGLNEQFF | TGTGCCAGCAGCTTCCGGGACAGGGGTCTCAATGAGCAGTTCTTC | TRBJ2-1 | . | TRBV7-8 | TRBD1
CASSLGTGPYEQYF | TGTGCCAGCAGCTTAGGGACAGGACCCTACGAGCAGTACTTC | TRBJ2-7 | . | TRBV7-3 | TRBD1
CASSITGTGPYNEQFF | TGTGCCAGTAGTATAACCGGGACAGGACCCTACAATGAGCAGTTCTTC | TRBJ2-1 | . | TRBV19 | TRBD1
CSVEELGYEQYF | TGCAGCGTTGAGGAGCTGGGCTACGAGCAGTACTTC | TRBJ2-7 | . | TRBV29-1 | .
CASSFGTVNTEAFF | TGTGCCAGCAGCTTTGGGACAGTGAACACTGAAGCTTTCTTT | TRBJ1-1 | few | TRBV7-9 | TRBD1
CSAPGLAGEQFF | TGCAGCGCCCCGGGACTAGCGGGTGAGCAGTTCTTC | TRBJ2-1 | . | TRBV29-1 | TRBD2
CASSLSGTQRNNEQFF | TGCGCCAGCAGCTTGTCCGGGACACAGAGAAACAATGAGCAGTTCTTC | TRBJ2-1 | once | TRBV5-1 | .
CASSVRGGPLGELFF | TGTGCCAGCAGCGTAAGGGGGGGGCCCCTCGGGGAGCTGTTTTTT | TRBJ2-2 | . | TRBV9 | .
CASSLGVAKNIQYF | TGTGCCAGCAGCTTAGGGGTGGCCAAAAACATTCAGTACTTC | TRBJ2-4 | once | TRBV5-5 | .
CASSLSGTGRRSPLHF | TGTGCCAGCAGCCTATCCGGGACAGGGAGGCGTTCACCCCTCCACTTT | TRBJ1-6 | once | TRBV27 | TRBD1
CASSGQGALSGYGYTF | TGTGCCAGCTCCGGACAGGGGGCCCTCTCGGGATATGGCTACACCTTC | TRBJ1-2 | . | TRBV19 | TRBD1
CASSYSGGASYNEQFF | TGTGCCAGCAGTTACTCGGGGGGGGCTTCCTACAATGAGCAGTTCTTC | TRBJ2-1 | once | TRBV6-5 | .
CASSPSDRDRGGYTF | TGTGCCAGCAGCCCTTCGGACCGGGACAGAGGCGGCTACACCTTC | TRBJ1-2 | once | TRBV11-2 | TRBD1
CASSQDLPSSYNSPLHF | TGCGCCAGCAGCCAAGATCTCCCGAGCTCCTATAATTCACCCCTCCACTTT | TRBJ1-6 | . | TRBV4-1 | .